This TCR beta chain comes out of a study of shared clonotypes between healthy human individuals. Study as a whole: There were three CD4 naive, three CD4 memory, two CD8 naive and one CD8 memory plates per donor.

It was at deep level that the assay was run. Methods used by the authors: Because ImmunoSEQ provided only junction sequences with no quality scores, the filtering differed. Sequenced by immunoSEQ multiplex PCR; TCRdb stores in-frame clones only, minus some. That table gives V, J and clone size, and the DNA gave D and trimming. The repertoire includes approximately 1,500,000 clones, approximately 97% of them detected once, and approximately 1.1% sits in the top ten. With 4 bases removed from V and 0 bases from J, the gap between germline ends came to 9 bases. Germline assignment: CDR1 MDHEN and CDR2 SYDVKM. CDR3 length equals 15 residues.

This chain connects TRBV28 to TRBJ1-4; D ambiguous. The sequenced sample was naive CD4+ T cells sorted from blood. Subset meaning: CD45RA+ positively selected. The TCR comes from a man aged 25-45 years in good health. The CDR3 bases are TGTGCCAGCAGTTCGCAGGATGCAACTAATGAAAAACTGTTTTTT. It translates to CASSSQDATNEKLFF.